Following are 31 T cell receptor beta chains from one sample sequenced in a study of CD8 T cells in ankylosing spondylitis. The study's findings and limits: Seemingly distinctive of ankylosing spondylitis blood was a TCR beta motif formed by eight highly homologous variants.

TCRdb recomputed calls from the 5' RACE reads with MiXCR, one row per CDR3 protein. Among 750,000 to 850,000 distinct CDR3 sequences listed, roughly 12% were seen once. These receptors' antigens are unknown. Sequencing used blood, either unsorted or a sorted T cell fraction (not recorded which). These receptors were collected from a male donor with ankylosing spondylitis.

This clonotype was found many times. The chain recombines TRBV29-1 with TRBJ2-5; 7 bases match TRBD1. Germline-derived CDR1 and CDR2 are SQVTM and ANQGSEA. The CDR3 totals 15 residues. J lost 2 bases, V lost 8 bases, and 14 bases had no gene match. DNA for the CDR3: TGCAGCCACGTCCATTACAGGGGAGATCAAGAGACCCAGTACTTC. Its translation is CSHVHYRGDQETQYF.

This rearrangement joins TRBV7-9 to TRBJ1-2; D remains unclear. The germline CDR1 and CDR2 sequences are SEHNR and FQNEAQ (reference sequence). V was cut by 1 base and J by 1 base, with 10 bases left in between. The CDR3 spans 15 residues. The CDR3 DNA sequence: TGTGCCAGCAGCTTAGTGCTCAGCAATAACTATGGCTACACCTTC. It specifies CASSLVLSNNYGYTF.

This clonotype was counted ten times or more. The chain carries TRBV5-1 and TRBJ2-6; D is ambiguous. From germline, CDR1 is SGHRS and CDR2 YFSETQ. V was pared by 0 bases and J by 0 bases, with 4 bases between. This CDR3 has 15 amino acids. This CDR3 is CASSLGASGANVLTF. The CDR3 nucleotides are TGCGCCAGCAGCTTGGGTGCCTCTGGGGCCAACGTCCTGACTTTC.

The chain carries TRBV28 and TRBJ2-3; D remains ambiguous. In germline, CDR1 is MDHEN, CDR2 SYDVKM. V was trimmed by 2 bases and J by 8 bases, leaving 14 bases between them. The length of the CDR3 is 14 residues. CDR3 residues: CASSLVAQLGTQYF. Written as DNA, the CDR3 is TGTGCCAGCAGTTTAGTAGCCCAACTGGGTACGCAGTATTTT.

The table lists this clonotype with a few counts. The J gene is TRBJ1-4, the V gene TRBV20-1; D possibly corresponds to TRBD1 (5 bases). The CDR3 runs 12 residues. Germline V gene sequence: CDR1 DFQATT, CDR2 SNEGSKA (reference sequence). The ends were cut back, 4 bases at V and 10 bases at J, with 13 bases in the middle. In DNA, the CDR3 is TGCAGTGCTAAAATCGTCGGGGGAAAACTGTTTTTT. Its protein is CSAKIVGGKLFF.

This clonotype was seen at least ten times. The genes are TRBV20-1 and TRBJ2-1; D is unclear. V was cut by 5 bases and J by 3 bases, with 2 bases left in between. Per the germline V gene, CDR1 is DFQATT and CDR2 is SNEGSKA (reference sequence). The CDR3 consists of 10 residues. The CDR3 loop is CSADYNEQFF. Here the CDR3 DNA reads TGCAGTGCTGACTACAATGAGCAGTTCTTC.

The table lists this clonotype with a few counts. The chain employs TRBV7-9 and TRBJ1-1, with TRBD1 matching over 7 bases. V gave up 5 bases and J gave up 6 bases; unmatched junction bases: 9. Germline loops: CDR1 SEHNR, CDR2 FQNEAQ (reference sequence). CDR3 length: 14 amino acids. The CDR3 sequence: CASSTQGELPEAFF. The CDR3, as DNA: TGTGCCAGCAGCACCCAGGGGGAGCTCCCTGAAGCTTTCTTT.

The CDR3 region has the DNA TGTGCCAGCAGTTACGTACAGGGAGATTCACCCCTCCACTTT. It yields the protein CASSYVQGDSPLHF. J is TRBJ1-6 and V is TRBV6-5; tentative D call: TRBD1 (6 bases). The V gene lost 2 bases and the J gene lost 8 bases, with 10 bases spanning the gap. The V gene's germline CDR1 is MNHEY and CDR2 SVGAGI. The CDR3 has 14 amino acids.

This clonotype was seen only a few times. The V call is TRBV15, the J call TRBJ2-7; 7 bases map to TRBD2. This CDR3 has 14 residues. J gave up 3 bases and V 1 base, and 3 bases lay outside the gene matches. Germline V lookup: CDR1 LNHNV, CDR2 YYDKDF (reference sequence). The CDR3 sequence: CATSRGLAGYEQYF. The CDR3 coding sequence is TGTGCCACCAGCAGAGGACTAGCTGGCTACGAGCAGTACTTC.

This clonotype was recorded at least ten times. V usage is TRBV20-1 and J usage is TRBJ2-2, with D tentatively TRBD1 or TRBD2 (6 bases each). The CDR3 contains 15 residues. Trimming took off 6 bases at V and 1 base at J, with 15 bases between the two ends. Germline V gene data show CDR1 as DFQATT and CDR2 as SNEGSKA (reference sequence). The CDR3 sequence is CSAPAGHLNTGELFF. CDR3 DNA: TGCAGTGCCCCTGCGGGACATCTGAACACCGGGGAGCTGTTTTTT.

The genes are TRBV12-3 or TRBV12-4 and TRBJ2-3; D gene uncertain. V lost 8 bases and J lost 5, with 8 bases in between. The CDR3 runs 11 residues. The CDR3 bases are TGTGCCAGCGGCGGTGTAGATACGCAGTATTTT. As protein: CASGGVDTQYF.

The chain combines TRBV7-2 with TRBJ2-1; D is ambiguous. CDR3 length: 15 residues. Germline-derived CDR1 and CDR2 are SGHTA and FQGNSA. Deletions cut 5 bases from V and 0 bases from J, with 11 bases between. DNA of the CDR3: TGTGCCAGCAGCAATAGTCCGGGCTCCTACAATGAGCAGTTCTTC. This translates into CASSNSPGSYNEQFF.

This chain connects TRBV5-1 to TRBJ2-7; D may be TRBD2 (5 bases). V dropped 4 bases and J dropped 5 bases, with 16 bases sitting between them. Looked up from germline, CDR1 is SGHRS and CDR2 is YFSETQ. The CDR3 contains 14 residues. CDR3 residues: CASSPLPPEDEQYF. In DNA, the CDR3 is TGCGCCAGCAGCCCTCTACCGCCGGAGGACGAGCAGTACTTC.

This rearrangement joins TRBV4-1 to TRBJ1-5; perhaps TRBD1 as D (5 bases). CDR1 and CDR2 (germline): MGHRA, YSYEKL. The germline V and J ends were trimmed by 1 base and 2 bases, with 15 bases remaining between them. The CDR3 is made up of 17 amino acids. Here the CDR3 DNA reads TGCGCCAGCAGCCAAGTCCTTAGGGGAATGGGCAATCAGCCCCAGCATTTT. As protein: CASSQVLRGMGNQPQHF.

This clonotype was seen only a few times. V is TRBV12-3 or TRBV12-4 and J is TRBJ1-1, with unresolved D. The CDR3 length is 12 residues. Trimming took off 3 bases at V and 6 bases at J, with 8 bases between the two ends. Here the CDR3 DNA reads TGTGCCAGCAGTTTGTCTTTCTCTGAAGCTTTCTTT. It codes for CASSLSFSEAFF.

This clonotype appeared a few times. CDR3: CATGPTGGGPQHF. CDR3 nucleotides: TGTGCCACAGGACCGACCGGAGGCGGGCCCCAGCATTTT. The rearrangement uses TRBV12-3 or TRBV12-4 and TRBJ1-5; D gene ambiguous. CDR3 length: 13 residues. Between the trimmed V and J ends, which lost 10 bases and 9 bases, there was a span of 19 bases.

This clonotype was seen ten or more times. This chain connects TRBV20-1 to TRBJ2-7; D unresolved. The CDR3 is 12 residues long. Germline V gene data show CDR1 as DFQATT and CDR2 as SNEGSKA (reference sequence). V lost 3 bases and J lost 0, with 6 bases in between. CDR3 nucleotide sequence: TGCAGTGCTAGGTCGGACTCCTACGAGCAGTACTTC. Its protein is CSARSDSYEQYF.

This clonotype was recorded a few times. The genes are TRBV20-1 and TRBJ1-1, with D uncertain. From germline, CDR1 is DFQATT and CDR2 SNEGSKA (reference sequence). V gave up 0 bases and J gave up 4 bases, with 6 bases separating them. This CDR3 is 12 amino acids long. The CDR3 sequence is CSARDGVTEAFF. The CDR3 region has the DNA TGCAGTGCTAGAGACGGAGTCACTGAAGCTTTCTTT.

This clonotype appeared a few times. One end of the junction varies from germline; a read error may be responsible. CDR3 nucleotide sequence: TGCAGTGCTCCCACTAGCGGGGACGCCTCAATCCCTCGTCACTTT. Translated: CSAPTSGDASIPRHF. The chain links TRBV20-1 to TRBJ2-3, with TRBD2 matching over 10 bases. There are 15 residues in the CDR3. From germline, CDR1 is DFQATT and CDR2 SNEGSKA (reference sequence).

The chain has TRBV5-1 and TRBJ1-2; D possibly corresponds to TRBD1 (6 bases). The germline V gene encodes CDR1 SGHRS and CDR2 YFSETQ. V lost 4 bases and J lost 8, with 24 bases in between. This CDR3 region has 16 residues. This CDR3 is CASSPGGGAFIQGYTF. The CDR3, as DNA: TGCGCCAGCAGCCCCGGGGGGGGCGCGTTTATCCAAGGCTACACCTTC.

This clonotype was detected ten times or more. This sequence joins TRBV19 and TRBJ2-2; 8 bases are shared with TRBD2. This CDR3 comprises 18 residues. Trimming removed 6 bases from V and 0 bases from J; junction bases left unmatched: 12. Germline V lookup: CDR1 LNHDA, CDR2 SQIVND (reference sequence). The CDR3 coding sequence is TGTGCCAGTAGAAGCTCGCGACTAGCGATCTCGAACACCGGGGAGCTGTTTTTT. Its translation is CASRSSRLAISNTGELFF.

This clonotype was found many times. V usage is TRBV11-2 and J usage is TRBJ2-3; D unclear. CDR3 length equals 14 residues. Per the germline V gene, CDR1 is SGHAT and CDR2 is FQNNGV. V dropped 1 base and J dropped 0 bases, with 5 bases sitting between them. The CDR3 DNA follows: TGTGCCAGCAGCTTAGTGAGTAGCACAGATACGCAGTATTTT. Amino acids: CASSLVSSTDTQYF.

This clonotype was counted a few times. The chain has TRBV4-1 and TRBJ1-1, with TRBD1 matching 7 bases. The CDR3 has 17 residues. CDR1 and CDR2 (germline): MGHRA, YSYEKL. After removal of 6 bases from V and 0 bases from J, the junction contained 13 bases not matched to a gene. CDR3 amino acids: CASRVLGQLSLNTEAFF. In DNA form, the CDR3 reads TGCGCCAGCAGGGTTCTGGGACAGCTTAGTTTGAACACTGAAGCTTTCTTT.

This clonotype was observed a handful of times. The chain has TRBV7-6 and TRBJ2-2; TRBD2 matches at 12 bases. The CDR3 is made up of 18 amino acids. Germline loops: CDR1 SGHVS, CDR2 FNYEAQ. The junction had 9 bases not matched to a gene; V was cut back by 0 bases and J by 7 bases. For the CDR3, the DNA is TGTGCCAGCAGCTTAGCCCCCGTGCTAGCGGGAGGGGTCGGGGAGCTGTTTTTT. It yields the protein CASSLAPVLAGGVGELFF.

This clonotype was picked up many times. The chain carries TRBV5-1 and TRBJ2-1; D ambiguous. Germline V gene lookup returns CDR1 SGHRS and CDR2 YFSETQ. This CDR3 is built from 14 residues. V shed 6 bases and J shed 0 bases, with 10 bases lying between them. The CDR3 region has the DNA TGCGCCAGCACCCTGTCTAGCTCCTACAATGAGCAGTTCTTC. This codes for CASTLSSSYNEQFF.

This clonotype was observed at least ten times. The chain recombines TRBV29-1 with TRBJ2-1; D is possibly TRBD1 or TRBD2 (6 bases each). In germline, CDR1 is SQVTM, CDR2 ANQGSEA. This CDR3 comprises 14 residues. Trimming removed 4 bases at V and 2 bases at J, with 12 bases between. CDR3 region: CSVANREAYNEQFF. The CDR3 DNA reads TGCAGCGTTGCAAACAGGGAGGCCTACAATGAGCAGTTCTTC.

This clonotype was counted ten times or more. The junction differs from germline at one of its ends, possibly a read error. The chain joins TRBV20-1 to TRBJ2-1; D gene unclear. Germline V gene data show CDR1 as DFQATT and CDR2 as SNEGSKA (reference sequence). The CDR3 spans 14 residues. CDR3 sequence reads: CSAFDPLKYNGQFF. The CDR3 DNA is TGCAGTGCTTTTGACCCCCTTAAATACAATGGGCAGTTCTTC.

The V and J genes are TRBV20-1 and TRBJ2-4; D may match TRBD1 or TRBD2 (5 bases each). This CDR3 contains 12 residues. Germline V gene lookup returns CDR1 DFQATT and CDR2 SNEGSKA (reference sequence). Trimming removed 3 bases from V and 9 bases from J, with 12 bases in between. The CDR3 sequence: CSASLQGRIQYF. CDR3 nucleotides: TGCAGTGCTAGTCTCCAGGGACGCATTCAGTACTTC.

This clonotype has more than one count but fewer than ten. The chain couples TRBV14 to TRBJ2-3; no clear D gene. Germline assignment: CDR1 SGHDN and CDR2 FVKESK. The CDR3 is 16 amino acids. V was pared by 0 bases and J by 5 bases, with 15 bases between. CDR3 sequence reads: CASSQDFEVPRDTQYF. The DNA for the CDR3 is TGTGCCAGCAGCCAAGATTTCGAGGTCCCTCGAGATACGCAGTATTTT.

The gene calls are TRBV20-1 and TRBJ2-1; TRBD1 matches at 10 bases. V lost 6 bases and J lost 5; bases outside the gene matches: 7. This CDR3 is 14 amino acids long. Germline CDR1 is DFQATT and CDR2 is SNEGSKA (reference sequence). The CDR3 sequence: CSADRDRGHNEQFF. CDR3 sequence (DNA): TGCAGTGCCGACCGGGACAGGGGCCACAATGAGCAGTTCTTC.

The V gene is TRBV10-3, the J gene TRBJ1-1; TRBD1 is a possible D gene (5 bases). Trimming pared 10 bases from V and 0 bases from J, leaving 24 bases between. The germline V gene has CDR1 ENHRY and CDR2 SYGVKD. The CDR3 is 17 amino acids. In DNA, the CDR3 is TGTGCCACCCTGTCCAGGGCGATGCCTGATATGAACACTGAAGCTTTCTTT. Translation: CATLSRAMPDMNTEAFF.